These T cell receptor beta chains were read from a single sample in a study of T cells in Graves' hyperthyroidism and ophthalmopathy. TCRdb processed the multiplex PCR reads anew with MiXCR; each CDR3 protein has one entry. The sample has about 600,000 distinct CDR3 sequences, 12% to 15% seen once. Material: blood. The source is a woman aged 18-29 years with Graves' ophthalmopathy. Both conserved end residues are part of each CDR3. The order of the fields is J gene, V gene, D gene, clone size, CDR3 DNA, CDR3 protein. The D gene is left open where the match is weak. Size tells how often a clone was seen (once, few, many) or the class of an expanded clone, and some rows leave it out.

j_call: TRBJ2-1
v_call: TRBV7-9
d_call: NA
clone_size: many
cdr3_nt: TGTGCCAGCAGCCCTCGAGGGTACAGATCCAATGAGCAGTTCTTC
cdr3_aa: CASSPRGYRSNEQFF

j_call: TRBJ2-1
v_call: TRBV19
d_call: NA
clone_size: NA
cdr3_nt: TGTGCCAGTCAATGGAGGGGCTGGAGCAGGAATGAGCAGTTCTTC
cdr3_aa: CASQWRGWSRNEQFF

j_call: TRBJ1-2
v_call: TRBV24-1
d_call: NA
clone_size: many
cdr3_nt: TGTGCCACCAGTGAACGGCTTAACTATGGCTACACCTTC
cdr3_aa: CATSERLNYGYTF

j_call: TRBJ2-2
v_call: TRBV19
d_call: TRBD1
clone_size: few
cdr3_nt: TGTGCCAGTAGTATGGGACAGATAAGAACGAACACCGGGGAGCTGTTTTTT
cdr3_aa: CASSMGQIRTNTGELFF

j_call: TRBJ2-7
v_call: TRBV6-1
d_call: TRBD2
clone_size: many
cdr3_nt: TGTGCCAGCAGTTATGGGGGGGTCGACGAGCAGTACTTC
cdr3_aa: CASSYGGVDEQYF

j_call: TRBJ2-2
v_call: TRBV11-3
d_call: NA
clone_size: many
cdr3_nt: TGTGCCAGCAGCTCCCGTGTTGGCACCGGGGAGCTGTTTTTT
cdr3_aa: CASSSRVGTGELFF

j_call: TRBJ2-1
v_call: TRBV14
d_call: TRBD2
clone_size: many
cdr3_nt: TGTGCCAGCAGCCACCACGAGCTAGCGGGAGAGCGCAATGAGCAGTTCTTC
cdr3_aa: CASSHHELAGERNEQFF

j_call: TRBJ1-2
v_call: TRBV12-3/TRBV12-4
d_call: NA
clone_size: few
cdr3_nt: TGTGCCAGCAGTTTGCGGCGGGACCTCAACTATGGCTACACCTTC
cdr3_aa: CASSLRRDLNYGYTF

j_call: TRBJ1-3
v_call: TRBV7-2
d_call: NA
clone_size: NA
cdr3_nt: TGTGCCAGCAGCTTAGTGAGGACAAGTGGAAACACCATATATTTT
cdr3_aa: CASSLVRTSGNTIYF

j_call: TRBJ1-6
v_call: TRBV9
d_call: NA
clone_size: many
cdr3_nt: TGTGCCAGCAGCGCCTCGGGGAGCTCCTATAATTCACCCCTCCACTTT
cdr3_aa: CASSASGSSYNSPLHF

j_call: TRBJ2-7
v_call: TRBV6-2/TRBV6-3
d_call: TRBD2
clone_size: many
cdr3_nt: TGTGCCAGCAGTTACTCTTCGACTAGCGGATCCTACGAGCAGTACTTC
cdr3_aa: CASSYSSTSGSYEQYF

j_call: TRBJ2-2
v_call: TRBV7-9
d_call: NA
clone_size: few
cdr3_nt: TGTGCCAGCAGCACACAGACTGTTAACACCGGGGAGCTGTTTTTT
cdr3_aa: CASSTQTVNTGELFF

j_call: TRBJ2-1
v_call: TRBV6-6
d_call: NA
clone_size: many
cdr3_nt: TGTGCCAGCAGTTACTCGGACACACGCTCCTACAATGAGCAGTTCTTC
cdr3_aa: CASSYSDTRSYNEQFF

j_call: TRBJ1-5
v_call: TRBV7-9
d_call: NA
clone_size: many
cdr3_nt: TGTGCCAGCAGCATCGACGGTTTAAGCAATCAGCCCCAGCATTTT
cdr3_aa: CASSIDGLSNQPQHF

j_call: TRBJ2-1
v_call: TRBV7-3
d_call: TRBD1
clone_size: many
cdr3_nt: TGTGCCAGCAGCTTTCTTACAGGGGGTATTTACAATGAGCAGTTCTTC
cdr3_aa: CASSFLTGGIYNEQFF

j_call: TRBJ2-3
v_call: TRBV5-8
d_call: NA
clone_size: many
cdr3_nt: TGTGCCAGCAGCTTGGGGGTAGACAGGCGGGGCACAGATACGCAGTATTTT
cdr3_aa: CASSLGVDRRGTDTQYF

j_call: TRBJ1-2
v_call: TRBV12-3/TRBV12-4
d_call: NA
clone_size: many
cdr3_nt: TGTGCCAGCAGACCCCGCAGGGGATCTTATGGCTACACCTTC
cdr3_aa: CASRPRRGSYGYTF

j_call: TRBJ2-5
v_call: TRBV4-2
d_call: TRBD1
clone_size: many
cdr3_nt: TGTGCCAGCAGCCAAGGGGCAGGGGGAGCCCAAGAGACCCAGTACTTC
cdr3_aa: CASSQGAGGAQETQYF

j_call: TRBJ2-7
v_call: TRBV20-1
d_call: NA
clone_size: many
cdr3_nt: TGCAGTGCTAGATGGCAGGGGCCTTACGAGCAGTACTTC
cdr3_aa: CSARWQGPYEQYF

j_call: TRBJ2-2
v_call: TRBV28
d_call: NA
clone_size: many
cdr3_nt: TGTGCCAGCAGTGAGGACACCGGGGAGCTGTTTTTT
cdr3_aa: CASSEDTGELFF

j_call: TRBJ2-1
v_call: TRBV7-9
d_call: TRBD2
clone_size: many
cdr3_nt: TGTGCCAGCAGCTCCGGACTAGCGGGACGTGAGCAGTTCTTC
cdr3_aa: CASSSGLAGREQFF

j_call: TRBJ2-5
v_call: TRBV30
d_call: NA
clone_size: many
cdr3_nt: TGTGCCTGGAGCCTGGGGGGGACAGGAGGGGAGACCCAGTACTTC
cdr3_aa: CAWSLGGTGGETQYF